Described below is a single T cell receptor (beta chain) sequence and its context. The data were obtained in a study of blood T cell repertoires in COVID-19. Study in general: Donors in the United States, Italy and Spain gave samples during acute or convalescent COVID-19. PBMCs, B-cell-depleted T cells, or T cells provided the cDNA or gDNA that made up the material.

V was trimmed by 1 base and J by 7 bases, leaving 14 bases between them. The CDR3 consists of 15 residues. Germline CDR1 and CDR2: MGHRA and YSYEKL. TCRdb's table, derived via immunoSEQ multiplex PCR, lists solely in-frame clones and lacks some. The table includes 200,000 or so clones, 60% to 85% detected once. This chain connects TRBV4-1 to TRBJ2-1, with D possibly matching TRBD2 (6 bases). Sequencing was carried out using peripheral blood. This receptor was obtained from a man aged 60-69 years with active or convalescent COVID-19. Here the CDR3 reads CASSQVRELINEQFF. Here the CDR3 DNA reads TGCGCCAGCAGCCAAGTACGGGAGTTAATTAATGAGCAGTTCTTC.